Shown below are 3 T cell receptor beta chains from a single sample sequenced in a study of T cell responses to AZD1222 COVID-19 vaccine. Profiled with immunoSEQ multiplex PCR; TCRdb holds only in-frame clones, not every one. In the table there are approximately 76,000 clones, roughly 82% of which are singletons. Sequencing used peripheral blood, obtained on day 0 of AZD1222 vaccination. The receptors stem from an adult in good health.

The genes are TRBV3-1 (or the pseudogene TRBV3-2) and TRBJ2-2, with a possible D match to TRBD1 (5 bases). Trimming took 1 base from V and 1 from J, leaving 7 bases between them. Per the germline V gene, CDR1 is LGHDT and CDR2 is YNNKEL (reference sequence). The CDR3 has 15 residues. Here the CDR3 DNA reads TGTGCCAGCAGCCAAGGTGACAGGAACACCGGGGAGCTGTTTTTT. It is translated as CASSQGDRNTGELFF.

The V call is TRBV5-5, the J call TRBJ1-5; a possible D gene is TRBD1 (5 bases). Trimming cost V 0 bases and J 0 bases, with 13 bases left between them. The CDR3 consists of 17 residues. CDR1 and CDR2 (germline): SGHKS, YYEKEE (reference sequence). CDR3 loop: CASSLAGGGDSNQPQHF. For the CDR3, the DNA is TGTGCCAGCAGCTTGGCCGGGGGAGGTGATAGCAATCAGCCCCAGCATTTT.

The chain couples TRBV10-2 to TRBJ2-1; 9 nucleotides agree with TRBD2. Germline CDR1 and CDR2: WSHSY and SAAADI. The CDR3 has 14 amino acids. V lost 7 bases and J lost 5; bases outside the gene matches: 6. The CDR3 is CASTLSGSNNEQFF. For the CDR3, the DNA is TGCGCCAGCACCCTTAGCGGGAGTAACAATGAGCAGTTCTTC.